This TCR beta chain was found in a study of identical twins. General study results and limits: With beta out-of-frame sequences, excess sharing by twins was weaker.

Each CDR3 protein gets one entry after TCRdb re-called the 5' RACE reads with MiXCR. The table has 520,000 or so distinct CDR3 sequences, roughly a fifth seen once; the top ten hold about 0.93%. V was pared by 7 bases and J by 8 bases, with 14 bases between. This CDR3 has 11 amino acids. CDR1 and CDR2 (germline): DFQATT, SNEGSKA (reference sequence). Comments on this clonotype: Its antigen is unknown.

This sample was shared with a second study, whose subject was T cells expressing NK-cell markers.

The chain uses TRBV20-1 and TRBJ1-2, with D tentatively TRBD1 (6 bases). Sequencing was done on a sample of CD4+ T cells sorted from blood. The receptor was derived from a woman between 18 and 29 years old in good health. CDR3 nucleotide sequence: TGCAGTGTCCGAGGGGGGCGAGGCTACACCTTC. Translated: CSVRGGRGYTF.